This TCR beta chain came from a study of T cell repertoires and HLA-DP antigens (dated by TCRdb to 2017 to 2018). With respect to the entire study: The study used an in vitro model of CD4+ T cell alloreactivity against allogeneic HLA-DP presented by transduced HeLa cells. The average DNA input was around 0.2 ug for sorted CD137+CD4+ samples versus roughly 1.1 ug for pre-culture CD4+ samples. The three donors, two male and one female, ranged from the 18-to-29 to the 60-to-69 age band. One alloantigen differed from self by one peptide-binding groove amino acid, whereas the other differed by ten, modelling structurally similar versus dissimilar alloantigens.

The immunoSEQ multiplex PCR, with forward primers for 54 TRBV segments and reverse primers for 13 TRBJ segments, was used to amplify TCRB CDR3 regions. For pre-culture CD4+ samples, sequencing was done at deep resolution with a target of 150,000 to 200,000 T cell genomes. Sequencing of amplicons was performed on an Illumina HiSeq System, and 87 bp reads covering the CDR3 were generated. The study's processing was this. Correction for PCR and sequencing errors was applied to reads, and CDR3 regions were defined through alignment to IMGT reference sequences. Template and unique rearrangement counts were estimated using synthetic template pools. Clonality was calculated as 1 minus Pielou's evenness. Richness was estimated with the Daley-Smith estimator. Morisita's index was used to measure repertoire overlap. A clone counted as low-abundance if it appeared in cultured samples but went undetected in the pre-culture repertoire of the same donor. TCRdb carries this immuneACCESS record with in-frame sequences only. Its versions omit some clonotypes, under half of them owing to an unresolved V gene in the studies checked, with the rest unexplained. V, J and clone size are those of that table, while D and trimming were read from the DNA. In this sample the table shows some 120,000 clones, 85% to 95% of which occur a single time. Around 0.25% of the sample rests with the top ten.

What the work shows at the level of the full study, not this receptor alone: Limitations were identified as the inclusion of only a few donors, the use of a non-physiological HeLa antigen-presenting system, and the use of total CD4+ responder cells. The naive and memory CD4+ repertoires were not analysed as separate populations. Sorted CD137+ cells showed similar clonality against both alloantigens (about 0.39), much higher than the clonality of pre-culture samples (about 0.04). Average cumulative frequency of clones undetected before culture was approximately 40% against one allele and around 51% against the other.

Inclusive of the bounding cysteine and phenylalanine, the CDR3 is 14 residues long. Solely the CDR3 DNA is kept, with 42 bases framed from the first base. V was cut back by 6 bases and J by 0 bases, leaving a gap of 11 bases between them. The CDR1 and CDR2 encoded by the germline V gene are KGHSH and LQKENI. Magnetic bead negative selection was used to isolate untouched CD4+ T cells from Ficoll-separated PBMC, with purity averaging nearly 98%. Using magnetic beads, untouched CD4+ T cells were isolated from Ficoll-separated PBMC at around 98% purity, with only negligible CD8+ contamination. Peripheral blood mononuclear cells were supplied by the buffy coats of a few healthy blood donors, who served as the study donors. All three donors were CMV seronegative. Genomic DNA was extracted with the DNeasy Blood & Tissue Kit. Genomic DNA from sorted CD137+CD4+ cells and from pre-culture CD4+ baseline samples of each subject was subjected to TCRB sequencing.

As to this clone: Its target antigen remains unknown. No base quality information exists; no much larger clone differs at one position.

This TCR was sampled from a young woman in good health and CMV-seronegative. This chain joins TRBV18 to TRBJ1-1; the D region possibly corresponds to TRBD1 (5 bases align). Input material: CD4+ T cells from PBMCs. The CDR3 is CASSSGGLNTEAFF. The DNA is TGTGCCAGCTCTTCGGGGGGGTTGAACACTGAAGCTTTCTTT.